Below, 20 T cell receptor beta chains from the same sample are listed, as sequenced in a study of CXCR3-negative and CXCR3-positive naive CD8 T cells. UMI-labeled 5' RACE yielded the TRB cDNA libraries. No DNA is given; TCRdb re-called the 5' RACE reads and lists each CDR3 protein once. This listing includes about 43,000 distinct CDR3 sequences. The sample consisted of memory CD8+ T cells from blood. These receptor sequences come from a human donor in good health. Some clones in this sample may be carry-over from other donors' samples.

The chain links TRBV29-1 to TRBJ2-5; TCRdb's assignment of TRBD2 cannot be checked, as there is no DNA. The CDR3 length is 14 residues. CDR1 and CDR2 (germline): SQVTM, ANQGSEA. CDR3 amino acids: CSVELGLRGETQYF.

This rearrangement joins TRBV4-2 to TRBJ1-2. This CDR3 spans 14 amino acids. Germline lookup yields CDR1 LGHNA and CDR2 YNFKEQ. CDR3 residues: CASSQDPSGEGYTF.

The chain uses TRBV12-3 or TRBV12-4 and TRBJ2-1; no DNA is available, so the TRBD2 call from TCRdb remains unchecked. The CDR3 spans 15 residues. CDR3 amino acids: CASSFASGYFNEQFF.

The chain couples TRBV20-1 to TRBJ1-5; TCRdb selects TRBD1, and the lack of DNA leaves this call unchecked. Germline values: CDR1 DFQATT, CDR2 SNEGSKA (reference sequence). The CDR3 is made up of 15 amino acids. This CDR3 is CSAEPRQTGNQPQHF.

V is TRBV18 and J is TRBJ1-1. CDR1 and CDR2 from the germline V gene are KGHSH and LQKENI. The CDR3 has 14 residues. CDR3 amino acids: CASSPPSGYTEAFF.

The chain employs TRBV29-1 and TRBJ2-1; TCRdb outputs TRBD2, but without DNA this stays unchecked. The CDR3 runs to 17 residues. Germline values: CDR1 SQVTM, CDR2 ANQGSEA. The CDR3 region is CSVEDGVGGVAEGEQFF.

The chain uses TRBV28 and TRBJ2-1; the TRBD1 assignment by TCRdb is unverifiable without DNA. The CDR3 spans 14 residues. Germline CDR1 and CDR2: MDHEN and SYDVKM. CDR3: CASSVAGDYNEQFF.

The genes are TRBV7-9 and TRBJ1-4; TCRdb outputs TRBD1, but without DNA this stays unchecked. Germline loops: CDR1 SEHNR, CDR2 FQNEAQ (reference sequence). CDR3 length: 13 amino acids. CDR3: CASSSRTVEKLFF.

Here the CDR3 reads CASSRPSSYEQYF. The chain has TRBV28 and TRBJ2-7. Germline V lookup: CDR1 MDHEN, CDR2 SYDVKM. The CDR3 spans 13 residues.

V and J are TRBV3-1 and TRBJ2-1; without DNA, the TCRdb call of TRBD2 cannot be checked. From germline, CDR1 is LGHDT and CDR2 YNNKEL (reference sequence). This CDR3 region has 15 residues. The CDR3 spells CASSPAGEGYNEQFF.

The V call is TRBV12-3 or TRBV12-4, the J call TRBJ2-5; the D call of TRBD2 rests on TCRdb alone, since no DNA is present to check it. The CDR3 is made up of 12 amino acids. This CDR3 is CASREGSRTQYF.

The chain links TRBV28 to TRBJ2-1; checking the TCRdb D call of TRBD2 is not possible without DNA. The CDR3 contains 14 residues. Germline CDR1 and CDR2: MDHEN and SYDVKM. The chain's CDR3 is CASSFLPSRHEQFF. Variable domain in full (rest from reference TRBV28 and TRBJ2-1): DVKVTQSSRYLVKRTGEKVFLECVQDMDHENMFWYRQDPGLGLRLIYFSYDVKMKEKGDIPEGYSVSREKKERFSLILESASTNQTSMYLCASSFLPSRHEQFFGPGTRLTVL.

The V and J genes are TRBV10-3 and TRBJ2-7; TCRdb lists TRBD1, though no DNA is available to test this call. The germline V gene encodes CDR1 ENHRY and CDR2 SYGVKD. The CDR3 spans 15 residues. CDR3 protein: CAISESEDRAYEQYF.

The chain carries TRBV14 and TRBJ2-1; TCRdb's D call of TRBD1 is untestable without DNA. Germline V CDR1 and CDR2: SGHDN, FVKESK. The CDR3 covers 16 residues. This CDR3 is CASSQGWQGGYNEQFF.

This chain joins TRBV7-2 and TRBJ2-1; TCRdb picks TRBD2, but there is no DNA to check that call. Germline-derived CDR1 and CDR2 are SGHTA and FQGNSA. The CDR3 contains 15 residues. The CDR3 spells CASSPTSLSYNEQFF. The variable domain in full, with the rest retrieved from reference TRBV7-2 and TRBJ2-1, is GAGVSQSPSNKVTEKGKDVELRCDPISGHTALYWYRQSLGQGLEFLIYFQGNSAPDKSGLPSDRFSAERTGGSVSTLTIQRTQQEDSAVYLCASSPTSLSYNEQFFGPGTRLTVL.

The J gene is TRBJ1-2, the V gene TRBV7-9; the D call from TCRdb, TRBD1, cannot be confirmed without DNA. CDR1 is SEHNR, CDR2 FQNEAQ, per germline (reference sequence). The CDR3 extends over 14 amino acids. CDR3 residues: CASSLGWGNYGYTF.

The J gene is TRBJ1-1, the V gene TRBV9; TCRdb proposes TRBD1, but this gene call is untestable without DNA. CDR1 and CDR2 (germline): SGDLS, YYNGEE. This CDR3 has 13 amino acids. The CDR3 sequence: CASSQQGNTEAFF.

V gene TRBV12-3 or TRBV12-4 combines with J gene TRBJ2-1. This CDR3 comprises 12 residues. This CDR3 reads CASSSRTLEQFF.

V usage is TRBV5-1 and J usage is TRBJ2-3; lacking DNA, the TRBD1 call made by TCRdb goes unchecked. The CDR3 consists of 14 residues. CDR1 SGHRS and CDR2 YFSETQ come from the germline V gene. The CDR3 here is CASSLLGGMDTQYF.

The chain has TRBV5-1 and TRBJ2-5. Germline V lookup: CDR1 SGHRS, CDR2 YFSETQ. The CDR3 runs to 12 residues. The CDR3 loop reads CASSLVQETQYF.